The 29 T cell receptor beta chains listed next were all sequenced from one sample in a study of blood T cell repertoires in COVID-19. Clones were read by immunoSEQ multiplex PCR, and TCRdb kept only the in-frame ones, dropping some. The repertoire holds 80,000 or so clones, with roughly 78% as singletons. The sequenced material came from peripheral blood. These receptors all stem from a human donor in a cohort sampled during active COVID-19.

This chain uses TRBV6-6 with TRBJ2-7; 7 positions agree with TRBD1. This CDR3 region has 15 residues. Germline CDR1 MNHNY, CDR2 SVGAGI (reference sequence). J was trimmed by 0 bases and V by 5 bases; bases with no gene match: 7. DNA of the CDR3: TGTGCCAGCAGTACGGGACAGAAGATCTCCTACGAGCAGTACTTC. Translation gives CASSTGQKISYEQYF.

The chain uses TRBV19 and TRBJ1-4; 10 bases fit TRBD1. V lost 5 bases, J lost 7 bases, and 7 bases stayed unmatched. CDR1 LNHDA and CDR2 SQIVND come from the germline V gene (reference sequence). CDR3 length equals 15 residues. The CDR3 is CASSESGTGVEKLFF. CDR3 sequence (DNA): TGTGCCAGTAGTGAATCCGGGACAGGGGTTGAAAAACTGTTTTTT.

The chain joins TRBV9 to TRBJ2-7; 7 bases map to TRBD1. The CDR3 sequence is 14 residues long. With 0 bases clipped from V and 4 bases from J, the junction kept 4 bases outside the gene matches. Germline V gives CDR1 SGDLS, CDR2 YYNGEE. The CDR3 DNA follows: TGTGCCAGCAGCGTAGGGGGGACAGTATACGAGCAGTACTTC. It yields the protein CASSVGGTVYEQYF. The complete variable domain, with remaining parts taken from reference TRBV9 and TRBJ2-7, reads DSGVTQTPKHLITATGQRVTLRCSPRSGDLSVYWYQQSLDQGLQFLIQYYNGEERAKGNILERFSAQQFPDLHSELNLSSLELGDSALYFCASSVGGTVYEQYFGPGTRLTVT.

The chain couples TRBV19 to TRBJ2-7, with D uncertain. The CDR3 consists of 12 residues. V was pared by 7 bases and J by 4 bases, with 11 bases between. The germline V gene encodes CDR1 LNHDA and CDR2 SQIVND (reference sequence). The CDR3 coding sequence is TGTGCCAGTAACGCGGCATGGTACGAGCAGTACTTC. This translates into CASNAAWYEQYF.

This clone was counted a few times. CDR3 sequence (DNA): TGCGCCAGCAGCCAAGAGGGACAGGGGATGAGCTCCTATAATTCACCCCTCCACTTT. Encoded protein: CASSQEGQGMSSYNSPLHF. The rearrangement links TRBV4-1 to TRBJ1-6; 10 bases agree with TRBD1. V was pared by 0 bases and J by 0 bases, with 5 bases of the junction left unmatched. Per germline, CDR1 MGHRA and CDR2 YSYEKL. The CDR3 is 19 amino acids.

This chain joins TRBV5-6 and TRBJ2-4; 10 bases fit TRBD2. Germline CDR1 is SGHDT and CDR2 is YYEEEE. Trimming cost V 5 bases and J 9 bases; bases outside gene matches: 11. CDR3 length equals 15 residues. CDR3 in DNA: TGTGCCAGCAGTTCTAGCGGGGGCGGTCTTTGCATTCAGTACTTC. This translates into CASSSSGGGLCIQYF.

CDR3 amino acids: CASSLRLDMGNIQYF. The CDR3 region has the DNA TGCGCCAGCAGCCTACGACTAGATATGGGAAACATTCAGTACTTC. This chain links TRBV5-1 with TRBJ2-4; TRBD2 is a possible D gene (6 bases). Germline values: CDR1 SGHRS, CDR2 YFSETQ. Trimming took 4 bases from V and 6 from J, leaving 17 bases between them. This CDR3 is built from 15 residues.

The V and J genes are TRBV5-1 and TRBJ2-6; 11 bases are shared with TRBD1. The CDR3 extends over 18 amino acids. The V gene's germline CDR1 is SGHRS and CDR2 YFSETQ. V trimming: 2 bases; J trimming: 0 bases; junction bases outside the gene matches: 4. The CDR3 reads CASSLGTGGGSGANVLTF. In nucleotides, the CDR3 is TGCGCCAGCAGCTTAGGGACAGGGGGAGGCTCTGGGGCCAACGTCCTGACTTTC. Full variable domain (remainder filled in from reference TRBV5-1 and TRBJ2-6): KAGVTQTPRYLIKTRGQQVTLSCSPISGHRSVSWYQQTPGQGLQFLFEYFSETQRNKGNFPGRFSGRQFSNSRSEMNVSTLELGDSALYLCASSLGTGGGSGANVLTFGAGSRLTVL.

In the case of this clone: This sample includes further DNA sequences coding for the same CDR3. The genes are TRBV12-3 or TRBV12-4 and TRBJ1-2, with 7 bases matching TRBD1. This CDR3 is built from 12 residues. The trim removed 1 base at V and 8 bases at J, leaving 1 base unmatched. CDR3 region: CASSLDRGGYTF. For the CDR3, the DNA is TGTGCCAGCAGTTTAGACAGGGGAGGCTACACCTTC.

This chain connects TRBV9 to TRBJ2-7, with a tentative D call TRBD1 (6 bases). CDR3 length: 15 residues. The V gene lost 0 bases and the J gene lost 0 bases, with 10 bases spanning the gap. Germline V lookup: CDR1 SGDLS, CDR2 YYNGEE. CDR3 sequence (DNA): TGTGCCAGCAGCGTAGAGGACAGAAGCTCCTACGAGCAGTACTTC. Protein sequence: CASSVEDRSSYEQYF.

The J gene is TRBJ1-1, the V gene TRBV3-1 (or the pseudogene TRBV3-2); 9 nucleotides agree with TRBD1. The germline CDR1 and CDR2 sequences are LGHDT and YNNKEL (reference sequence). This CDR3 contains 13 residues. With V trimmed by 4 bases and J by 5 bases, 2 bases remained unmatched. Here the CDR3 reads CASSRQGVTEAFF. In DNA, the CDR3 is TGTGCCAGCAGCCGACAGGGGGTGACTGAAGCTTTCTTT.

The sample holds a few counts of this clone. V usage is TRBV7-8 and J usage is TRBJ1-6, with D possibly being TRBD1 (6 bases). This CDR3 has 14 amino acids. V lost 6 bases, J lost 5 bases, and 11 bases lay in between. Germline loops: CDR1 SGHVS, CDR2 FQNEAQ. This CDR3 is CASSLGANNSPLHF. The DNA for the CDR3 is TGTGCCAGCAGTCTGGGGGCAAATAATTCACCCCTCCACTTT.

The chain uses TRBV11-2 and TRBJ1-1, with D tentatively TRBD1 (5 bases). CDR1 SGHAT and CDR2 FQNNGV come from the germline V gene. The V end lost 2 bases, the J end lost 4 bases, and 14 bases lay between the germline ends. This CDR3 is built from 15 residues. CDR3 in amino acids: CASSLPGGMSTEAFF. For the CDR3, the DNA is TGTGCCAGCAGCTTACCCGGGGGGATGTCCACTGAAGCTTTCTTT.

The rearrangement uses TRBV7-2 and TRBJ1-1; tentative D call: TRBD1 (6 bases). The CDR3 runs 16 residues. Trimming took 5 bases from V and 1 from J, leaving 17 bases between them. The germline CDR1 and CDR2 sequences are SGHTA and FQGNSA. The chain's CDR3 is CASSPAGGLPNTEAFF. CDR3 nucleotide sequence: TGTGCCAGCAGCCCCGCGGGGGGGCTTCCGAACACTGAAGCTTTCTTT.

CDR3 DNA: TGCGCCAGCAGCTTGGACGGGTACGGCAATCAGCCCCAGCATTTT. This gives the protein CASSLDGYGNQPQHF. This sequence joins TRBV5-1 and TRBJ1-5; D is ambiguous. There are 15 residues in the CDR3. Germline V gene data show CDR1 as SGHRS and CDR2 as YFSETQ. Trimming stripped 0 bases from V and 2 bases from J, with 9 bases between.

The rearrangement uses TRBV9 and TRBJ2-7, with TRBD1 identical over 8 bases. The CDR3 is 14 amino acids. The trim removed 2 bases at V and 6 bases at J, leaving 7 bases unmatched. CDR1 is SGDLS, CDR2 YYNGEE, per germline. The CDR3 DNA reads as TGTGCCAGCAGCGTCAGACAGGGGACGGGCGAGCAGTACTTC. Its translation is CASSVRQGTGEQYF.

This rearrangement joins TRBV7-2 to TRBJ1-5; 8 positions agree with TRBD1. The germline CDR1 and CDR2 sequences are SGHTA and FQGNSA. The CDR3 covers 16 residues. Losses at the gene ends were 6 bases for V and 3 bases for J; bases not matched to a gene: 10. The CDR3 nucleotides read TGTGCCAGCAGACCGGCGACAGGGGCCCTCAATCAGCCCCAGCATTTT. It translates to CASRPATGALNQPQHF.

This chain uses TRBV6-5 with TRBJ1-2; 7 bases are shared with TRBD1. The germline V gene has CDR1 MNHEY and CDR2 SVGAGI. V lost 6 bases to trimming and J lost 7 bases; unmatched junction nucleotides: 11. The CDR3 is 14 residues long. The CDR3 nucleotides read TGTGCCAGCAGGATCGACAGGGTCCAAAGTGGCTACACCTTC. As protein: CASRIDRVQSGYTF.

The chain uses TRBV11-2 and TRBJ2-3; D is perhaps TRBD2 (6 bases). The V end lost 1 base, the J end lost 1 base, and 9 bases lay between the germline ends. The CDR3 extends over 15 amino acids. Per germline, CDR1 SGHAT and CDR2 FQNNGV. CDR3 sequence (DNA): TGTGCCAGCAGCTTAGTCGGGACTCGCACAGATACGCAGTATTTT. Protein sequence: CASSLVGTRTDTQYF.

This chain uses TRBV7-2 with TRBJ1-2, with TRBD1 matching 7 bases. The CDR3 is 16 amino acids. Germline V gives CDR1 SGHTA, CDR2 FQGNSA. With V trimmed by 7 bases and J by 1 base, 12 bases remained unmatched. CDR3 in DNA: TGTGCCAGCACCCGTGCCGGGACAGCGAATAACTATGGCTACACCTTC. Protein sequence: CASTRAGTANNYGYTF.

This clone was observed a handful of times. One end of the junction fails to match germline, which may point to a read error. The chain combines TRBV24-1 with TRBJ1-6; weak D call: TRBD1 (6 bases). Germline lookup yields CDR1 KGHDR and CDR2 SFDVKD. The CDR3 has 13 amino acids. The CDR3 DNA reads as TGTGCCACCAGGGGACAAGGGGGATCCCGGGTGGGCTTT. Amino acids: CATRGQGGSRVGF.

This clone showed up just a few times. This chain joins TRBV2 and TRBJ1-5; D gene uncertain. Trimming left V 6 bases short and J 8 bases short, with 17 bases between. CDR1 and CDR2 (germline): SNHLY, FYNNEI. This CDR3 spans 14 amino acids. CDR3 nucleotides: TGTGCCAGCAGCCTAGTGCCATTCGCGGAGCCCCAGCATTTT. It translates to CASSLVPFAEPQHF.

This clone is a singleton in its sample. J is TRBJ2-2 and V is TRBV5-1; a weak D match, TRBD2 (5 bases). This CDR3 has 17 amino acids. Trimming pared 7 bases from V and 1 base from J, leaving 20 bases between. CDR1 is SGHRS and CDR2 is YFSETQ in the germline V gene. CDR3 nucleotide sequence: TGCGCCAGCGAGCTAATCACGACGGGGAAGAACACCGGGGAGCTGTTTTTT. This encodes CASELITTGKNTGELFF.

The chain is built from TRBV29-1 and TRBJ2-1; weak D call: TRBD2 (6 bases). The ends were cut back, 4 bases at V and 9 bases at J, with 10 bases in the middle. This CDR3 is 11 amino acids long. The germline V gene encodes CDR1 SQVTM and CDR2 ANQGSEA. In DNA form, the CDR3 reads TGCAGCGTTGGCGGGGAAGGTGAGCAGTTCTTC. The encoded protein is CSVGGEGEQFF.

This clone was seen only once. The chain joins TRBV3-1 (or the pseudogene TRBV3-2) to TRBJ2-7; TRBD1 matches 7 bases. The CDR3 length is 15 residues. In germline, CDR1 is LGHDT, CDR2 YNNKEL (reference sequence). The V segment lost 3 bases and the J segment 10 bases; nucleotides outside the gene matches: 15. The CDR3 region is CASSQFQREGGLQYF. CDR3 DNA sequence: TGTGCCAGCAGCCAGTTCCAAAGGGAAGGGGGCTTACAGTACTTC.

The chain combines TRBV5-1 with TRBJ2-2; TRBD2 matches 9 bases. This CDR3 contains 16 residues. Trimming at V came to 2 bases and at J to 5 bases, leaving 7 bases not matched to a gene. CDR1 and CDR2 (germline): SGHRS, YFSETQ. The CDR3 coding sequence is TGCGCCAGCAGCTTAGTCCGCGGGGGGGCGACCGGGGAGCTGTTTTTT. Translating gives CASSLVRGGATGELFF.

This chain joins TRBV6-1 and TRBJ2-4; TRBD2 matches 7 bases. CDR3 size: 19 residues. J was trimmed by 3 bases and V by 2 bases; bases with no gene match: 16. Germline V gives CDR1 MNHNS, CDR2 SASEGT. The CDR3 reads CASSESIAGDSLIKNIQYF. Written as DNA, the CDR3 is TGTGCCAGCAGTGAATCAATAGCGGGCGACTCCCTTATCAAAAACATTCAGTACTTC.

The CDR3 DNA reads as TGTGCCAGCAGCCCCTACAGACGCGAGCAGTACTTC. Residues: CASSPYRREQYF. The chain employs TRBV9 and TRBJ2-7; D remains ambiguous. Per germline, CDR1 SGDLS and CDR2 YYNGEE. The CDR3 extends over 12 amino acids. Trimming removed 4 bases from V and 6 bases from J, with 11 bases in between. The entire variable domain, with the rest obtained from reference TRBV9 and TRBJ2-7, is as follows: DSGVTQTPKHLITATGQRVTLRCSPRSGDLSVYWYQQSLDQGLQFLIQYYNGEERAKGNILERFSAQQFPDLHSELNLSSLELGDSALYFCASSPYRREQYFGPGTRLTVT.

V is TRBV7-9 and J is TRBJ2-2, with 12 bases matching TRBD1. The CDR3 has 16 amino acids. The germline CDR1 and CDR2 sequences are SEHNR and FQNEAQ (reference sequence). J was trimmed by 6 bases and V by 7 bases; bases with no gene match: 9. CDR3: CASTSGDRGRSGELFF. The CDR3 bases are TGTGCCAGCACGTCCGGGGACAGGGGGCGATCCGGGGAGCTGTTTTTT.